Reported below is one T cell receptor beta chain. The data were produced by immunoSEQ multiplex PCR, yet TCRdb's version contains in-frame clones alone and is incomplete. This table holds some 490,000 clones, more than 75% found once. Trimming removed 1 base at V and 4 bases at J, with 17 bases between. Looked up from germline, CDR1 is SEHNR and CDR2 is FQNEAQ (reference sequence). CDR3 length: 17 amino acids. The sample is drawn from a study of shared clonotypes between healthy human individuals. The clonotype comes from a woman aged 40 to 50 in good health. Some clones in this sample may be carry-over from other donors' samples. The chain uses TRBV7-9 and TRBJ2-1; D gene unclear. The sequencing sample was made of PBMCs. The CDR3 DNA reads as TGTGCCAGCAGCTTAGAGGTTAGTCAACGACCTTACAATGAGCAGTTCTTC. The encoded protein is CASSLEVSQRPYNEQFF.